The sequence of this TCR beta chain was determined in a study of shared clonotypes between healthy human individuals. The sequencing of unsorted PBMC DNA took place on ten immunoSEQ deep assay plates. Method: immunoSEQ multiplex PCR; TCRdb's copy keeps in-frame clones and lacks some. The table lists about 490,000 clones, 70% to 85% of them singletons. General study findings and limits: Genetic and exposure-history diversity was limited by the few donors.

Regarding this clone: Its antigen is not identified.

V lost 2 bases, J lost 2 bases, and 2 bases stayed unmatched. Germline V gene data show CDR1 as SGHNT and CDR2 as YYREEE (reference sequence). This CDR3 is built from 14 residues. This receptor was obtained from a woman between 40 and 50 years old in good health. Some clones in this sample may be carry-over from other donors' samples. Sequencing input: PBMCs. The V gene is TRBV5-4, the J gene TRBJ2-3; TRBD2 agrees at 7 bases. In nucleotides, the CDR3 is TGTGCCAGCAGCTTCGGACTAGACACAGATACGCAGTATTTT. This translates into CASSFGLDTDTQYF. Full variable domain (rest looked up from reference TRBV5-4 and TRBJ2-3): ETGVTQSPTHLIKTRGQQVTLRCSSQSGHNTVSWYQQALGQGPQFIFQYYREEENGRGNFPPRFSGLQFPNYSSELNVNALELDDSALYLCASSFGLDTDTQYFGPGTRLTVL.